The 6 T cell receptor beta chains listed next were all sequenced from one sample in a study of T cells in Graves' hyperthyroidism and ophthalmopathy. TCR beta CDR3 sequences were amplified from RNA transcripts. The primer set for the first-round RT-PCR of the TCR CDR3 was HTBI. Each CDR3 protein is one row after TCRdb ran MiXCR on the multiplex PCR reads. Here the sample spans about 600,000 distinct CDR3 sequences, around 16% being singletons. Sequenced material: blood. The receptor set was obtained from a woman in her forties with Graves' ophthalmopathy.

The rearrangement joins TRBV4-2 to TRBJ2-2; D is possibly TRBD2 (6 bases). Germline values: CDR1 LGHNA, CDR2 YNFKEQ. This CDR3 is 16 amino acids long. The germline V and J ends were trimmed by 1 base and 3 bases, with 12 bases remaining between them. The CDR3 here is CASSQVDGSDTGELFF. As DNA, the CDR3 is TGTGCCAGCAGCCAAGTGGACGGGAGCGACACCGGGGAGCTGTTTTTT.

The chain carries TRBV15 and TRBJ1-2; a possible D gene is TRBD1 (6 bases). In germline, CDR1 is LNHNV, CDR2 YYDKDF (reference sequence). Trimming stripped 0 bases from V and 5 bases from J, with 13 bases between. The CDR3 runs to 15 residues. This CDR3 reads CATSRDQGTAYGYTF. As DNA, the CDR3 is TGTGCCACCAGCAGAGACCAGGGGACCGCATATGGCTACACCTTC. Full variable domain (rest looked up from reference TRBV15 and TRBJ1-2): DAMVIQNPRYQVTQFGKPVTLSCSQTLNHNVMYWYQQKSSQAPKLLFHYYDKDFNNEADTPDNFQSRRPNTSFCFLDIRSPGLGDTAMYLCATSRDQGTAYGYTFGSGTRLTVV.

V usage is TRBV4-1 and J usage is TRBJ2-1; TRBD2 matches 9 bases. Germline V gene lookup returns CDR1 MGHRA and CDR2 YSYEKL. With V trimmed by 1 base and J by 5 bases, 9 bases remained unmatched. This CDR3 is built from 17 residues. The CDR3 spells CASSQAAGGRSNNEQFF. The CDR3 region has the DNA TGCGCCAGCAGCCAAGCAGCGGGGGGCCGGTCTAACAATGAGCAGTTCTTC.

This clonotype was detected many times. The chain carries TRBV20-1 and TRBJ1-5; D unresolved. V was cut by 6 bases and J by 4 bases, with 19 bases left in between. The CDR3 is made up of 15 amino acids. Per germline, CDR1 DFQATT and CDR2 SNEGSKA (reference sequence). The CDR3 protein is CSAQTWEGRNQPQHF. For the CDR3, the DNA is TGCAGTGCCCAAACCTGGGAGGGAAGGAATCAGCCCCAGCATTTT.

This clonotype showed up just a few times. CDR3 coding DNA: TGTGCCAGCAGCTTAGGGACAGGGAATCTTAATGAAAAACTGTTTTTT. This codes for CASSLGTGNLNEKLFF. The chain couples TRBV7-2 to TRBJ1-4; 8 positions agree with TRBD1. After removal of 1 base from V and 4 bases from J, the junction contained 5 bases not matched to a gene. From germline, CDR1 is SGHTA and CDR2 FQGNSA. The CDR3 loop spans 16 amino acids.

The sample holds many counts of this clonotype. This chain connects TRBV5-1 to TRBJ2-5; 9 nucleotides agree with TRBD1. J gave up 2 bases and V 3 bases, and 5 bases lay outside the gene matches. The CDR3 covers 15 residues. Germline V CDR1 and CDR2: SGHRS, YFSETQ. The CDR3 DNA is TGCGCCAGCAGCTGGGGGACAGGGCGTCAAGAGACCCAGTACTTC. It translates to CASSWGTGRQETQYF.